Listed here are 12 T cell receptor beta chains from one sample, sequenced in a study of long-term antiretroviral therapy in people with HIV. The assay, immunoSEQ v3.0, was run at survey level. Sequenced by immunoSEQ multiplex PCR; TCRdb stores in-frame clones only, minus some. The sample contains about 15,000 clones, 88% of which appear only once. The input for sequencing was unsorted PBMCs, taken 2.2 to 2.4 years before starting antiretroviral therapy. The receptors shown here come from a woman under 40 with HIV.

The chain uses TRBV2 and TRBJ2-7; the D gene is possibly TRBD1 (5 bases). The CDR3 has 14 amino acids. V shed 4 bases and J shed 7 bases, with 17 bases lying between them. Germline V gene sequence: CDR1 SNHLY, CDR2 FYNNEI. The CDR3 region is CASSADRGLGEQYF. The CDR3 DNA reads as TGTGCCAGCAGTGCGGATAGGGGTCTGGGAGAGCAGTACTTC. Full variable domain (outside the CDR3, taken from reference TRBV2 and TRBJ2-7): EPEVTQTPSHQVTQMGQEVILRCVPISNHLYFYWYRQILGQKVEFLVSFYNNEISEKSEIFDDQFSVERPDGSNFTLKIRSTKLEDSAMYFCASSADRGLGEQYFGPGTRLTVT.

V and J are TRBV18 and TRBJ1-4, with no clear D. The CDR3 contains 16 residues. Germline-derived CDR1 and CDR2 are KGHSH and LQKENI. V was clipped by 0 bases and J by 2 bases, with 10 bases between them. This CDR3 reads CASSPPSDTTNEKLFF. CDR3 bases: TGTGCCAGCTCACCACCTTCCGACACGACTAATGAAAAACTGTTTTTT.

This clone appeared a single time. The rearrangement joins TRBV7-2 to TRBJ2-5, with D perhaps matching TRBD1 (6 bases). CDR3 size: 16 residues. CDR1 and CDR2 (germline): SGHTA, FQGNSA. V dropped 2 bases and J dropped 3 bases, with 16 bases sitting between them. The CDR3 nucleotides are TGTGCCAGCAGCTTACAGTCCGGTAGGGGGAAAGAGACCCAGTACTTC. Encoded protein: CASSLQSGRGKETQYF.

J is TRBJ2-3 and V is TRBV5-1, with 12 positions matching TRBD2. This CDR3 has 16 residues. CDR1 is SGHRS, CDR2 YFSETQ, per germline. V lost 0 bases and J lost 4; bases outside the gene matches: 3. Here the CDR3 DNA reads TGCGCCAGCAGCTTGGCACTAGCGGGGGGCGCAGATACGCAGTATTTT. It translates to CASSLALAGGADTQYF.

The CDR3 sequence: CASSLNPTAANEKLFF. CDR3 nucleotides: TGTGCCAGCAGCTTAAACCCGACAGCAGCTAATGAAAAACTGTTTTTT. The rearrangement links TRBV7-9 to TRBJ1-4; D may be TRBD1 (5 bases). The CDR3 is made up of 16 amino acids. Trimming took off 2 bases at V and 3 bases at J, with 13 bases between the two ends. Germline CDR1 reads SEHNR; CDR2 reads FQNEAQ (reference sequence). The entire variable domain, with the rest obtained from reference TRBV7-9 and TRBJ1-4, is as follows: DTGVSQNPRHKITKRGQNVTFRCDPISEHNRLYWYRQTLGQGPEFLTYFQNEAQLEKSRLLSDRFSAERPKGSFSTLEIQRTEQGDSAMYLCASSLNPTAANEKLFFGSGTQLSVL.

This chain uses TRBV10-1 with TRBJ2-7; the D is unclear. CDR3 length equals 15 residues. V lost 6 bases and J 6 bases, leaving 21 bases between the germline ends. CDR1 is WNHNN, CDR2 SYGVQD, per germline (reference sequence). In nucleotides, the CDR3 is TGCGCCAGCAGGGATCCTCTGGGCGGCCTAGGCGAGCAGTACTTC. Its translation: CASRDPLGGLGEQYF.

The CDR3 sequence: CASSFSLAGGSMNEQFF. CDR3 nucleotide sequence: TGCGCCAGCAGCTTTTCTCTAGCGGGGGGGTCCATGAATGAGCAGTTCTTC. The chain uses TRBV5-1 and TRBJ2-1; 12 nucleotides agree with TRBD2. The ends lost 2 bases at V and 7 bases at J; junction bases unmatched: 10. This CDR3 comprises 17 residues. Germline CDR1 is SGHRS and CDR2 is YFSETQ.

V gene TRBV18 combines with J gene TRBJ1-4; 11 bases are a match to TRBD1. CDR3 length: 15 amino acids. The V gene end was trimmed by 8 bases and the J gene end by 1 base; junction bases not matched to a gene: 3. Germline V gene sequence: CDR1 KGHSH, CDR2 LQKENI. The CDR3 reads CASAGQGGTNEKLFF. Written as DNA, the CDR3 is TGTGCCAGCGCGGGACAGGGGGGAACTAATGAAAAACTGTTTTTT.

V usage is TRBV7-2 and J usage is TRBJ2-1; D perhaps matches TRBD2 (6 bases). Germline loops: CDR1 SGHTA, CDR2 FQGNSA. CDR3 length: 15 amino acids. Trimming cost V 1 base and J 0 bases, with 7 bases left between them. CDR3: CASSLGGDSYNEQFF. In DNA form, the CDR3 reads TGTGCCAGCAGCTTAGGGGGGGACTCCTACAATGAGCAGTTCTTC.

A remark on this clone: One end of the junction fails to match germline, which may point to a read error. This sequence joins TRBV7-7 and TRBJ2-3, with D possibly being TRBD1 (6 bases). CDR3 length: 14 residues. Germline CDR1 reads SSHAT; CDR2 reads FNYEAQ (reference sequence). Here the CDR3 reads CASSSGEGTDTQYF. The DNA for the CDR3 is TGTGCTAGCAGCTCAGGGGAAGGCACAGATACGCAGTATTTT.

CDR3 residues: CAWKAGGLNTGELFF. The DNA of the CDR3 is TGTGCCTGGAAAGCGGGGGGTCTGAACACCGGGGAGCTGTTTTTT. The chain combines TRBV30 with TRBJ2-2, with 9 bases lining up with TRBD2. The CDR3 runs to 15 residues. The germline CDR1 and CDR2 sequences are GTSNPN and SVGIG (reference sequence). Unmatched junction bases numbered 4, after V lost 4 bases and J lost 1 base.

This clone has a single count. This chain uses TRBV5-1 with TRBJ1-4, with a weak D call TRBD1 (6 bases). The V end lost 6 bases, the J end lost 6 bases, and 15 bases lay between the germline ends. Germline CDR1 SGHRS, CDR2 YFSETQ. The CDR3 length is 14 residues. For the CDR3, the DNA is TGCGCCAGCACTTCACGAGGGGGAGATGAAAAACTGTTTTTT. This translates into CASTSRGGDEKLFF.